Following are 10 T cell receptor beta chains from one sample sequenced in a study of beta chain features in type 1 diabetes. Study findings and constraints: Shorter TCRB CDR3s, moderately but significantly so, marked every one of the four CD4+ subsets in Type 1 diabetes patients.

Which antigens these TCRs recognize remains unknown. Expressed TCRB transcripts were sequenced, since all the RNA that had been isolated was reverse transcribed. The method was immunoSEQ multiplex PCR; TCRdb's version includes in-frame clones alone and lacks a portion of them. Of 550,000 to 850,000 clones listed, over 10% were seen once; the top ten hold around 0.022%. Sample: naive CD4+ T cells from blood. The origin of the receptors is a man between 18 and 29 years old with type 1 diabetes.

This clone showed up just a few times. V gene TRBV10-3 combines with J gene TRBJ2-1, with 8 bases that match TRBD1. Unmatched junction bases numbered 7, after V lost 0 bases and J lost 15 bases. The germline gives CDR1 ENHRY, CDR2 SYGVKD. There are 13 residues in the CDR3. The CDR3 DNA follows: TGTGCCATCAGTGAGTCACGGACAGGGTCCCTGTTCTTC. It codes for CAISESRTGSLFF.

This clone is a singleton in its sample. This chain connects TRBV7-6 to TRBJ2-7; tentative D call: TRBD2 (5 bases). Germline assignment: CDR1 SGHVS and CDR2 FNYEAQ. CDR3 size: 16 residues. V gave up 5 bases and J gave up 6 bases, with 23 bases separating them. The chain's CDR3 is CASSPQTGLAIGEQYF. CDR3 sequence (DNA): TGTGCCAGCAGCCCTCAGACGGGGTTGGCGATTGGCGAGCAGTACTTC.

The V and J genes are TRBV2 and TRBJ1-1; D ambiguous. Trimming took 4 bases from V and 6 from J, leaving 6 bases between them. This CDR3 spans 11 amino acids. Per the germline V gene, CDR1 is SNHLY and CDR2 is FYNNEI. CDR3 in amino acids: CASSVGPEAFF. The DNA for the CDR3 is TGTGCCAGCAGTGTAGGGCCTGAAGCTTTCTTT. The whole variable domain, filled in from reference TRBV2 and TRBJ1-1, reads EPEVTQTPSHQVTQMGQEVILRCVPISNHLYFYWYRQILGQKVEFLVSFYNNEISEKSEIFDDQFSVERPDGSNFTLKIRSTKLEDSAMYFCASSVGPEAFFGQGTRLTVV.

The rearrangement links TRBV19 to TRBJ2-7; D ambiguous. This CDR3 region has 12 residues. V dropped 5 bases and J dropped 6 bases, with 11 bases sitting between them. Germline-derived CDR1 and CDR2 are LNHDA and SQIVND (reference sequence). Written as DNA, the CDR3 is TGTGCCAGTAGTCCCGGTGTTGGCGAGCAGTACTTC. Translating gives CASSPGVGEQYF.

This chain connects TRBV29-1 to TRBJ2-7, with 8 bases identical to TRBD2. The CDR3 spans 13 residues. Germline V lookup: CDR1 SQVTM, CDR2 ANQGSEA. With V trimmed by 6 bases and J by 0 bases, 4 bases remained unmatched. In DNA, the CDR3 is TGCAGCGTGACGGGAGGGGTCTCCTACGAGCAGTACTTC. Amino acids: CSVTGGVSYEQYF.

This clone was counted a few times. The V and J genes are TRBV28 and TRBJ1-2; D remains ambiguous. This CDR3 contains 13 residues. CDR1 MDHEN and CDR2 SYDVKM come from the germline V gene. V lost 7 bases and J 3 bases, leaving 12 bases between the germline ends. The CDR3 DNA reads TGTGCCAGCACCCCGTCCCGGGACTATGGCTACACCTTC. This translates into CASTPSRDYGYTF.

This clone appeared a few times. Its ends do not fully match the called genes, so a read error is possible. The chain uses TRBV7-7 and TRBJ1-4; D ambiguous. Germline-derived CDR1 and CDR2 are SSHAT and FNYEAQ (reference sequence). CDR3 size: 13 residues. The CDR3, as DNA: TGTGCTAGCAGCTTAGATCCGGGTTCAAAACTGTTTTTT. It yields the protein CASSLDPGSKLFF. The full variable domain, rest sourced from reference TRBV7-7 and TRBJ1-4, is GAGVSQSPRYKVTKRGQDVTLRCDPISSHATLYWYQQALGQGPEFLTYFNYEAQPDKSGLPSDRFSAERPEGSISTLTIQRTEQRDSAMYRCASSLDPGSKLFFGSGTQLSVL.

The rearrangement uses TRBV7-2 and TRBJ1-1; no reliable D call. The V gene's germline CDR1 is SGHTA and CDR2 FQGNSA. This CDR3 region has 11 residues. DNA of the CDR3: TGTGCTCGGGCGGGGAGGACTGAAGCTTTCTTT. Its protein is CARAGRTEAFF.

This rearrangement joins TRBV21-1 to TRBJ1-2. TRBV21-1 is a pseudogene. CDR3 length equals 16 residues. CDR3 protein: CASSKVTAGRRVGYTF. The CDR3 region has the DNA TGTGCCAGCAGCAAAGTTACGGCAGGGAGGAGGGTCGGCTACACCTTC.

The sample holds a few counts of this clone. The chain carries TRBV4-1 and TRBJ1-2; D may be TRBD1 (6 bases). V was trimmed by 1 base and J by 5 bases, leaving 17 bases between them. Germline V gene lookup returns CDR1 MGHRA and CDR2 YSYEKL. The CDR3 is 16 residues long. CDR3 nucleotides: TGCGCCAGCAGCCAAGCCCGAGAACTGAGGGGGTATGGCTACACCTTC. Protein sequence: CASSQARELRGYGYTF.